Shown below are 23 T cell receptor beta chains from a single sample sequenced in a study of blood T cells in healthy people across ages. The use of a sample-barcoded 5' primer and a J-beta primer mix characterized a second PCR of about 6 to 12 cycles. MiXCR, run by TCRdb on the 5' RACE reads, gives a single entry per CDR3 protein. In the table there are about 670,000 distinct CDR3 sequences, roughly 41% of which are singletons. The sample taken for sequencing was blood. The receptors shown here come from a man older than 75 in good health.

This chain connects TRBV20-1 to TRBJ1-5; 7 bases agree with TRBD1. CDR1 is DFQATT and CDR2 is SNEGSKA in the germline V gene (reference sequence). The CDR3 has 14 amino acids. With 6 bases clipped from V and 6 bases from J, the junction kept 11 bases outside the gene matches. The CDR3 is CSADPRQGSQPQHF. The CDR3 DNA reads TGCAGTGCGGACCCTCGACAGGGAAGTCAGCCCCAGCATTTT.

This clonotype was observed at least ten times. The chain employs TRBV4-1 and TRBJ1-2; 7 bases align to TRBD1. Germline V lookup: CDR1 MGHRA, CDR2 YSYEKL. The CDR3 consists of 15 residues. J was trimmed by 4 bases and V by 0 bases; bases with no gene match: 5. CDR3 loop: CASSQETGRTYGYTF. CDR3 sequence (DNA): TGCGCCAGCAGCCAAGAGACAGGGAGGACCTATGGCTACACCTTC.

This clonotype was recorded a few times. This rearrangement joins TRBV7-2 to TRBJ2-1; 11 bases align to TRBD2. Per the germline V gene, CDR1 is SGHTA and CDR2 is FQGNSA. The V gene end was trimmed by 3 bases and the J gene end by 6 bases; junction bases not matched to a gene: 4. This CDR3 is built from 15 residues. The CDR3 is CASSLTSGMGNEQFF. DNA for the CDR3: TGTGCCAGCAGCTTGACTAGCGGGATGGGCAATGAGCAGTTCTTC.

The chain joins TRBV24-1 to TRBJ2-7, with a weak D call TRBD1 (6 bases). There are 11 residues in the CDR3. Germline-derived CDR1 and CDR2 are KGHDR and SFDVKD. Trimming left V 7 bases short and J 5 bases short, with 8 bases between. CDR3 DNA sequence: TGTGCCACCAGACAGGGTGACGAGCAGTACTTC. It codes for CATRQGDEQYF.

On this clonotype itself: At one boundary the junction diverges from the germline segment, which might be a read error. The chain joins TRBV4-1 to TRBJ2-2; no definite D call. CDR1 is MGHRA and CDR2 is YSYEKL in the germline V gene. The CDR3 sequence is 14 residues long. The CDR3 spells CASIQDINTGELFF. The CDR3 region has the DNA TGCGCCAGCATCCAAGATATAAACACCGGGGAGCTGTTTTTT.

The chain combines TRBV6-2 or TRBV6-3 with TRBJ2-5; D uncertain. The J call could be wrong; TRBJ2-7 is a better fit for the DNA end. Germline V gene sequence: CDR1 MNHEY, CDR2 SVGEGT. This CDR3 is 12 amino acids long. The CDR3 region has the DNA TGTGCCGTCAGCGCGCCGCAGTACGAGCAGTACTTC. The encoded protein is CAVSAPQYEQYF.

A few counts support this clonotype. The V call is TRBV20-1, the J call TRBJ1-3, with a weak D call TRBD1 (6 bases). This CDR3 contains 18 residues. Trimming left V 3 bases short and J 0 bases short, with 21 bases between. The germline gives CDR1 DFQATT, CDR2 SNEGSKA (reference sequence). The CDR3 loop is CSASGAGAPASSGNTIYF. The CDR3 coding sequence is TGCAGTGCTAGCGGGGCAGGGGCACCAGCCAGCTCTGGAAACACCATATATTTT.

On this clonotype itself: One end of the junction is discordant with germline, which a read error may explain. CDR3 in DNA: TGTGCCAGCAGCCGGAGGGCCCTGAACACCGAAGCTTTCTTT. Encoded protein: CASSRRALNTEAFF. The chain links TRBV3-1 to TRBJ1-1; no reliable D call. The CDR3 has 14 amino acids. Germline V gene data show CDR1 as LGHDT and CDR2 as YNNKEL (reference sequence).

The rearrangement uses TRBV20-1 and TRBJ2-3, with unresolved D. The CDR3 extends over 13 amino acids. Germline V CDR1 and CDR2: DFQATT, SNEGSKA (reference sequence). Trimming took 3 bases from V and 2 from J, leaving 9 bases between them. The CDR3 DNA follows: TGCAGTGCTAGTAGGACGTACACAGATACGCAGTATTTT. Protein: CSASRTYTDTQYF.

This clonotype showed up just a few times. This chain uses TRBV4-3 with TRBJ2-7; the D gene is possibly TRBD1 (6 bases). The length of the CDR3 is 15 residues. CDR1 LGHNA and CDR2 YSLEER come from the germline V gene. The V gene lost 2 bases and the J gene lost 6 bases, with 17 bases spanning the gap. The chain's CDR3 is CASSQPGGRSIEQYF. The CDR3 coding sequence is TGCGCCAGCAGCCAACCTGGGGGCAGGTCGATCGAGCAGTACTTC.

In its sample, this clonotype was seen a few times. Possible read error: a much larger clone is one base away. The J gene is TRBJ2-5, the V gene TRBV7-2; tentatively, D is TRBD2 (6 bases). This CDR3 region has 18 residues. V was clipped by 0 bases and J by 5 bases, with 22 bases between them. Germline V lookup: CDR1 SGHTA, CDR2 FQGNSA. DNA for the CDR3: TGTGCCAGCAGCTTAGCGTCGATCAGGGAGACTAGTCACGAGACCCAGTACTTC. Its translation is CASSLASIRETSHETQYF.

The chain uses TRBV6-2 or TRBV6-3 and TRBJ2-1; 10 bases line up with TRBD2. The CDR3 totals 15 residues. V shed 2 bases, J shed 8 bases, and the junction held 6 bases outside the gene matches. CDR1 MNHEY and CDR2 SVGEGT come from the germline V gene. CDR3 sequence reads: CASSYERGGVDEQFF. CDR3 nucleotides: TGTGCCAGCAGTTACGAGCGGGGGGGCGTCGATGAGCAGTTCTTC.

The chain joins TRBV7-8 to TRBJ2-5, with 11 bases matching TRBD2. The V and J ends lost 7 bases and 11 bases, in that order; junction bases with no gene match: 21. Germline V gives CDR1 SGHVS, CDR2 FQNEAQ. The CDR3 extends over 17 amino acids. CDR3 in DNA: TGTGCCAGCACCATTTTCGCCGGGACTAGCGGATACAATGAGCAGTACTTC. Protein: CASTIFAGTSGYNEQYF.

The chain carries TRBV9 and TRBJ2-1; no reliable D call. There are 15 residues in the CDR3. The germline V gene has CDR1 SGDLS and CDR2 YYNGEE. V lost 3 bases to trimming and J lost 4 bases, with 14 bases between them. CDR3 protein: CASSEDPRSYNEQFF. The CDR3 region has the DNA TGTGCCAGCAGCGAGGATCCGAGATCTTACAATGAGCAGTTCTTC.

This clonotype occurred a few times. This chain connects TRBV5-1 to TRBJ2-3; D is uncertain. CDR3 size: 15 residues. Per germline, CDR1 SGHRS and CDR2 YFSETQ. Trimming left V 0 bases short and J 0 bases short, with 8 bases between. The CDR3 loop is CASSLGPSSTDTQYF. CDR3 bases: TGCGCCAGCAGCTTGGGGCCCTCTAGCACAGATACGCAGTATTTT.

As for this clonotype: A junction end diverges from the germline sequence, so it may reflect a read error. CDR3 nucleotides: TGTGCCATCAGTGAAGATACGGATCGGCCCCAGCATTTT. Protein product: CAISEDTDRPQHF. The genes are TRBV6-1 and TRBJ1-5; D unclear. The length of the CDR3 is 13 residues. Germline V gene lookup returns CDR1 MNHNS and CDR2 SASEGT.

The chain has TRBV28 and TRBJ2-5; weak D call: TRBD2 (6 bases). This CDR3 is built from 17 residues. Germline V gene sequence: CDR1 MDHEN, CDR2 SYDVKM. V lost 6 bases and J 4 bases, leaving 24 bases between the germline ends. CDR3 in amino acids: CASSPLGGVAIVETQYF. CDR3 nucleotides: TGTGCCAGCAGCCCCTTGGGGGGAGTAGCGATTGTAGAGACCCAGTACTTC.

The chain combines TRBV12-3 or TRBV12-4 with TRBJ2-7; D is possibly TRBD2 (6 bases). Trimming took off 2 bases at V and 0 bases at J, with 11 bases between the two ends. This CDR3 is 15 amino acids long. CDR3 in amino acids: CASSLWGLSSYEQYF. Written as DNA, the CDR3 is TGTGCCAGCAGTTTATGGGGACTGAGCTCCTACGAGCAGTACTTC.

This chain connects TRBV21-1 to TRBJ2-7; the table calls TRBD1, which could not be checked here. TRBV21-1 is assigned pseudogene status. This CDR3 has 14 amino acids. The CDR3 is CASSNAGTGSEQYF. DNA of the CDR3: TGTGCCAGCAGCAATGCCGGGACAGGGAGCGAGCAGTACTTC.

In this sample, this clonotype turned up a few times. This chain connects TRBV5-1 to TRBJ2-1; D gene ambiguous. The CDR3 is made up of 12 amino acids. CDR1 SGHRS and CDR2 YFSETQ come from the germline V gene. Trimming took off 0 bases at V and 7 bases at J, with 5 bases between the two ends. This CDR3 reads CASSLVSNEQFF. CDR3 nucleotide sequence: TGCGCCAGCAGCTTGGTCTCAAATGAGCAGTTCTTC. The full variable domain, with the rest looked up from reference TRBV5-1 and TRBJ2-1, is KAGVTQTPRYLIKTRGQQVTLSCSPISGHRSVSWYQQTPGQGLQFLFEYFSETQRNKGNFPGRFSGRQFSNSRSEMNVSTLELGDSALYLCASSLVSNEQFFGPGTRLTVL.

The chain combines TRBV29-1 with TRBJ2-1; D is perhaps TRBD1 (5 bases). The V gene lost 7 bases and the J gene lost 8 bases, with 18 bases spanning the gap. The CDR3 has 13 amino acids. The germline V gene encodes CDR1 SQVTM and CDR2 ANQGSEA. CDR3 coding DNA: TGCAGCGCCACAGGATCCCCTGGCCATGAGCAGTTCTTC. Encoded protein: CSATGSPGHEQFF.

This clonotype has a count of ten or more. V gene TRBV6-2 or TRBV6-3 combines with J gene TRBJ2-7, with TRBD1 as a possible D gene (6 bases). V was shortened by 6 bases and J by 0 bases, with 12 bases between the two germline ends. CDR3 length: 14 amino acids. Germline CDR1 reads MNHEY; CDR2 reads SVGEGT. The CDR3: CASRGAGASYEQYF. As DNA, the CDR3 is TGTGCCAGCAGAGGGGCAGGGGCCTCCTACGAGCAGTACTTC.

The chain couples TRBV30 to TRBJ1-1; D gene ambiguous. Germline V gene sequence: CDR1 GTSNPN, CDR2 SVGIG (reference sequence). This CDR3 contains 15 residues. Trimming pared 0 bases from V and 3 bases from J, leaving 14 bases between. CDR3 in amino acids: CAWSVGLGYDTEAFF. Here the CDR3 DNA reads TGTGCCTGGAGTGTTGGCCTGGGATATGACACTGAAGCTTTCTTT.